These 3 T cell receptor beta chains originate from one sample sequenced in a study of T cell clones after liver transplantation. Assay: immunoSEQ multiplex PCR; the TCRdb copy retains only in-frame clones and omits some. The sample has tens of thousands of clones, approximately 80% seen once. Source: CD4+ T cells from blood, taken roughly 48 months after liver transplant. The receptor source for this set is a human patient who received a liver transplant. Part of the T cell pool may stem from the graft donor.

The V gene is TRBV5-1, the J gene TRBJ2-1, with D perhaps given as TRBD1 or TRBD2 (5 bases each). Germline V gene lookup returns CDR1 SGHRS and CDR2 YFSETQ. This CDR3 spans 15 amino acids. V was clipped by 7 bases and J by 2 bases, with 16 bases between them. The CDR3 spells CASQLEGITYNEQFF. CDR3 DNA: TGCGCCAGCCAACTTGAGGGGATCACCTACAATGAGCAGTTCTTC.

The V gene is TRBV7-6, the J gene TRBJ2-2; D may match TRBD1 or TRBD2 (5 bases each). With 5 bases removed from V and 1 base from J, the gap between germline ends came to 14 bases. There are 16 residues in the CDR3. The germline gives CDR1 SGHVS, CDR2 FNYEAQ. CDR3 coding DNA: TGTGCCAGCAGCCTCCGGAGGCAGGGGAACACCGGGGAGCTGTTTTTT. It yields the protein CASSLRRQGNTGELFF.

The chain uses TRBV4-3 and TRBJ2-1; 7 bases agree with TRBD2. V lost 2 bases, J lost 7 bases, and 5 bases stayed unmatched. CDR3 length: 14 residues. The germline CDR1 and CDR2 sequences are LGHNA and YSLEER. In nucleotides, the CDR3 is TGCGCCAGCAGCCAATCCAGCGGGGTAAATGAGCAGTTCTTC. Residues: CASSQSSGVNEQFF.